One and the same sample provided the 9 T cell receptor beta chains below, sequenced in a study of T cell responses to AZD1222 COVID-19 vaccine. TCRdb keeps only in-frame clones here, not all; method: immunoSEQ multiplex PCR. The sample contains 80,000 to 85,000 clones, roughly 90% of which appear only once. The specimen comprised peripheral blood, sampled 28 days after the second AZD1222 dose. These receptors were obtained from an adult who received the AZD1222 COVID-19 vaccine.

This chain uses TRBV23-1 with TRBJ2-7; 9 bases fit TRBD1. TRBV23-1 is an ORF; its function is uncertain. The V segment lost 7 bases and the J segment 2 bases; nucleotides outside the gene matches: 12. This CDR3 spans 16 amino acids. As DNA, the CDR3 is TGCGCCAGCACCCGACCGACAGGGGGAACTCCCTACGAGCAGTACTTC. It translates to CASTRPTGGTPYEQYF.

This sequence joins TRBV7-2 and TRBJ2-7; 13 bases fit TRBD2. V lost 6 bases, J lost 6 bases, and 2 bases stayed unmatched. This CDR3 has 13 residues. Germline CDR1 and CDR2: SGHTA and FQGNSA. The CDR3 spells CASRGLAGLEQYF. In DNA form, the CDR3 reads TGTGCCAGCAGGGGACTAGCGGGGCTCGAGCAGTACTTC.

The chain carries TRBV19 and TRBJ2-2; D is uncertain. This CDR3 has 16 amino acids. Germline V CDR1 and CDR2: LNHDA, SQIVND (reference sequence). V lost 3 bases, J lost 2 bases, and 13 bases lay in between. CDR3 amino acids: CASSIAATPNTGELFF. The CDR3 bases are TGTGCCAGTAGTATCGCGGCGACACCAAACACCGGGGAGCTGTTTTTT.

As to this clone: Other nucleotide sequences from this sample produce the same CDR3. The rearrangement joins TRBV7-3 to TRBJ2-3; 7 nucleotides align to TRBD2. V dropped 1 base and J dropped 4; count of bases not matched to a gene: 5. Germline CDR1 SGHTA, CDR2 FQGTGA. There are 15 residues in the CDR3. CDR3 sequence: CASSLSGGSADTQYF. CDR3 in DNA: TGTGCCAGCAGCTTAAGTGGCGGGAGCGCAGATACGCAGTATTTT.

V and J are TRBV4-2 and TRBJ1-2; the match to TRBD1 covers 7 bases. The germline V gene has CDR1 LGHNA and CDR2 YNFKEQ. The CDR3 is 15 residues long. V lost 0 bases, J lost 5 bases, and 6 bases stayed unmatched. Written as DNA, the CDR3 is TGTGCCAGCAGCCAAGAAAGGAGGGGGCCGTATGGCTACACCTTC. It encodes CASSQERRGPYGYTF.

The genes are TRBV28 and TRBJ2-2, with 8 bases identical to TRBD1. The J segment lost 5 bases and the V segment lost 4 bases, leaving 9 bases of the junction unmatched. From germline, CDR1 is MDHEN and CDR2 SYDVKM. The CDR3 runs to 16 residues. In DNA form, the CDR3 reads TGTGCCAGCAGTTCGTTGGACAGGGTCCGAACCGGGGAGCTGTTTTTT. It specifies CASSSLDRVRTGELFF.

This chain joins TRBV6-5 and TRBJ2-5; D unclear. The germline V and J ends were trimmed by 6 bases and 7 bases, with 12 bases remaining between them. Germline CDR1 reads MNHEY; CDR2 reads SVGAGI. The CDR3 is 12 amino acids. The CDR3 reads CASSPPERTQYF. CDR3 in DNA: TGTGCCAGCAGCCCGCCAGAAAGGACCCAGTACTTC.

The gene calls are TRBV7-9 and TRBJ2-2; 8 bases agree with TRBD2. Germline loops: CDR1 SEHNR, CDR2 FQNEAQ (reference sequence). J gave up 6 bases and V 4 bases, and 10 bases lay outside the gene matches. The CDR3 covers 16 residues. This chain's CDR3 is CASSSRGGPRAGELFF. The CDR3 DNA sequence: TGTGCCAGCAGCTCCCGGGGGGGGCCCAGGGCCGGGGAGCTGTTTTTT.

V gene TRBV30 combines with J gene TRBJ2-7; 11 bases map to TRBD1. Losses at the gene ends were 7 bases for V and 6 bases for J; bases not matched to a gene: 2. CDR1 is GTSNPN, CDR2 SVGIG, per germline (reference sequence). CDR3 length: 11 amino acids. CDR3 sequence (DNA): TGTGCCTCAGGGACAGGGGGCGAGCAGTACTTC. Protein product: CASGTGGEQYF.